What follows describes a single T cell receptor beta chain. The antigen is undetermined. The data stem from a study of human thymus T cells. Study findings and constraints: Biased V and J segment usage appeared in thymus and peripheral blood.

Germline assignment: CDR1 LGHNA and CDR2 YNFKEQ. The CDR3 loop spans 17 amino acids. V was cut by 1 base and J by 1 base, with 14 bases left in between. Only four of the eight donors provided an approximately 0.45-1 mL blood sample. Here immunoSEQ multiplex PCR was the method, and the copy in TCRdb shows in-frame clones only, minus some. The sample has approximately 40,000 clones, 90% to 95% seen once. This clonotype originated in a boy in the first two years of life with a congenital heart defect but otherwise immunologically healthy. The sequenced sample was blood. The J gene is TRBJ2-4, the V gene TRBV4-2; D not resolved. The CDR3 loop reads CASSQAPGSLAKNIQYF. Here the CDR3 DNA reads TGTGCCAGCAGCCAAGCCCCCGGATCTTTGGCCAAAAACATTCAGTACTTC.